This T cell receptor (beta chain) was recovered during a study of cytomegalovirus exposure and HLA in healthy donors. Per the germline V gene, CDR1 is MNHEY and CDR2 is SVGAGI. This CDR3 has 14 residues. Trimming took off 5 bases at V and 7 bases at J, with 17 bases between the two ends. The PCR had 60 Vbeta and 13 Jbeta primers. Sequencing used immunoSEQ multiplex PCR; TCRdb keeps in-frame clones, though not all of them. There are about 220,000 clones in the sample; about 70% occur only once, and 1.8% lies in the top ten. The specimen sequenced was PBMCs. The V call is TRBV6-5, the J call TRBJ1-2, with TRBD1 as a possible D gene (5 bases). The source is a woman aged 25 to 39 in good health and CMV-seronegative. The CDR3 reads CASSEEIWDSGYTF. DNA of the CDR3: TGTGCCAGCAGTGAAGAAATCTGGGACTCTGGCTACACCTTC.